What follows is one T cell receptor beta chain and its context. This clonotype was recorded at least ten times. Its antigen is not yet known. Base quality data are lacking; no much larger clone is found one base away. The intended sense of this specimen's treatment or condition label: PENTA 11 planned treatment interruption arm or continuous ART arm. Children from the United Kingdom aged 2 to 15 years who had been given at least three-drug ART for at least 24 weeks were enrolled as participants. Cryopreserved PBMCs containing at least 5 million viable cells were required, and a few candidate patients were excluded because of low viable PBMC yield. Using a FACSAria III cell sorter, naive CD4+ CD45RA+ CD45RO- T cells were FACS-sorted out of thawed PBMCs. Sorted cells were fixed, and RNA was extracted using the RNeasy FFPE kit followed by the RNeasy Micro kit. The library relied on 3' RACE. TCR libraries were built from RNA using a 3' RACE protocol with unique molecular identifiers to correct PCR amplification bias. Up to 12 amplicon libraries were pooled and sequenced on an Illumina MiSeq with v2 2x250 paired-end chemistry. From the authors' description of their analysis: Reads were processed with Decombinator to assign V and J genes and CDR3, with barcode-based error and PCR bias correction. Before the Gini coefficient was calculated with the R ineq package, repertoires were subsampled to the same depth. CDR3 similarity was assessed with GLIPH, Hamming distance and a shared triplet metric. The public reads were reanalyzed by TCRdb: fastp trimming at Q25, MiXCR alignment, in-frame beta chains only. Records with the same CDR3 protein are collapsed into one entry carrying the most frequent genes and DNA. The V and J calls were not made by the authors but by TCRdb's processing. This sample gives fewer than 50,000 distinct CDR3 sequences in total; about 4.3% of them show up just once. The ten biggest clones cover about 0.7% of the sample.

This entry comes from a study of HIV-infected children after antiretroviral therapy interruption (dated by TCRdb to the late 2010s). Regarding the research as a whole: Eight children, all with CD4+ count above 500 and viral load below 50 copies/ml, were included, of whom four were on planned treatment interruption and four were on continuous treatment. TCR repertoires were compared between children on planned treatment interruption and children on continuous antiretroviral treatment, alongside thymic output measurements. In the continuous-treatment arm, samples from corresponding weeks 0, 48 and 150 were analyzed. Median age was around 8.9 years in the interruption group and roughly 8 years in the continuous treatment group. Most participating children had recorded exposure to EBV and CMV. Samples from the interruption arm were taken at week 0, at week 12, at the end of interruption (week 24 or 48), and about 3 years after the study ended. Overall results and qualifications from the work: In naive CD4+ repertoires of PTI patients, reduced CDR3 sharing between time points was observed after interruption began, whereas many sequences were found to be shared between end of interruption and 3 years later. The naive CD4+ Gini coefficient rose by the end of treatment interruption, suggesting clonal expansion, and returned to baseline by 3 years. Minor non-naive CD45RA+ populations, such as EMRA or stem memory cells, might be present among the sorted CD45RA+ naive cells. The small number of patients is a limitation, and caution is needed when interpreting the data.

Germline trimming amounts to 4 bases on V and 7 bases on J, with 4 as the count of junction bases outside the gene matches. Taken from cysteine to phenylalanine, the CDR3 has 14 residues. Only the CDR3 portion is preserved as DNA: 42 bases, with reading frame beginning at the first base. For CDR1 and CDR2, the germline V gene lists SGHRS and YFSETQ. The sample consisted of CD45RA+ CD4+ T cells from PBMCs, pooled from several time points, taken from a donor given antiretroviral therapy, either interrupted or continuous. The cell subset or site label on this specimen signifies: naive CD4+ CD45RA+ CD45RO- T cells. The sequence derives from a pool of human donors with HIV. In this chain, TRBV5-1 is recombined with TRBJ1-6; 8 central bases correspond to TRBD1. The CDR3 region reads CASSLGTGNSPLHF. The sequenced DNA: TGCGCCAGCAGCCTGGGGACAGGCAATTCACCCCTCCACTTT.